The sequence of this TCR beta chain was determined in a study of cytomegalovirus exposure and HLA in healthy donors. Whole-study results and caveats: In a later analysis, productive TCRs from donors in an Asian-associated ancestry cluster reportedly carried fewer N-insertions than the cohort mean. An analysis that came later showed most CMV-associated TCR beta chains appearing HLA-restricted.

Use of 60 Vbeta and 13 Jbeta primers characterized the PCR. Per the original methods: A later analysis tallied 80 million to 100 million unique TCR beta chains, about 12 million of them shared. The method was immunoSEQ multiplex PCR; TCRdb's version includes in-frame clones alone and lacks a portion of them. V and J calls and clone size are copied from that table; D and trimming were computed from the DNA. The sample lists some 120,000 clones, 60% to 80% occurring once. Only a few counts were recorded for this clone. Antigen: not known. Losses at the gene ends were 3 bases for V and 5 bases for J; bases not matched to a gene: 5. This CDR3 has 14 residues. From germline, CDR1 is MNHNS and CDR2 SASEGT.

This TCR derives from a man under 40 in good health and CMV-seronegative. The sample was PBMCs. V is TRBV6-1 and J is TRBJ2-7, with 9 bases fitting TRBD1. This CDR3 is CASSDYRTGDEQYF. In DNA form, the CDR3 reads TGTGCCAGCAGTGACTATCGGACAGGGGACGAGCAGTACTTC.